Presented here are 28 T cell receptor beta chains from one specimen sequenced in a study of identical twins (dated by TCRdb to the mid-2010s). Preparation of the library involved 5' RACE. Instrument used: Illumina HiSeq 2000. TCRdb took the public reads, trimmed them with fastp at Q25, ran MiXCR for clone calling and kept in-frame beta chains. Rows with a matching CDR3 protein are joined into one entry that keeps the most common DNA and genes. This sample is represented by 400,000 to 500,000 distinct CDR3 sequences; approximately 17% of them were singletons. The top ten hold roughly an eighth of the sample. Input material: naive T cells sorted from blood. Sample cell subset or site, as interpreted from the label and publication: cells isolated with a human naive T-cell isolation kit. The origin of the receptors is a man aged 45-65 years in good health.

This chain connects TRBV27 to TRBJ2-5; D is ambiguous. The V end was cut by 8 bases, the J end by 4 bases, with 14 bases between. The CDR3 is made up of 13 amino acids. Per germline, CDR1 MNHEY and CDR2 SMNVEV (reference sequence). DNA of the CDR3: TGTGCCAGCGGCGAGAGCTTCGGAGAGACCCAGTACTTC. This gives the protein CASGESFGETQYF.

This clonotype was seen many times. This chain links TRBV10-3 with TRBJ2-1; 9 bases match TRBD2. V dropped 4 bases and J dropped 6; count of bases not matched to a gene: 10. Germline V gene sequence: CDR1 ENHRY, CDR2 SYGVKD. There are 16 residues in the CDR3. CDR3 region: CAISARTSASLNEQFF. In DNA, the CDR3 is TGTGCCATCAGTGCGAGGACTAGCGCCTCGCTCAATGAGCAGTTCTTC.

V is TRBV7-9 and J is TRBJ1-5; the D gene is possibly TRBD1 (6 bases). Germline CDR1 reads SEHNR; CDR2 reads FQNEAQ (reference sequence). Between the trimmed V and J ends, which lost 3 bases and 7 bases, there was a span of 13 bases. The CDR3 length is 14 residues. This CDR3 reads CASSLIQGEQPQHF. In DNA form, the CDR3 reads TGTGCCAGCAGCTTGATACAGGGCGAGCAGCCCCAGCATTTT. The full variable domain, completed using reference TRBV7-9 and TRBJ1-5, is DTGVSQNPRHKITKRGQNVTFRCDPISEHNRLYWYRQTLGQGPEFLTYFQNEAQLEKSRLLSDRFSAERPKGSFSTLEIQRTEQGDSAMYLCASSLIQGEQPQHFGDGTRLSIL.

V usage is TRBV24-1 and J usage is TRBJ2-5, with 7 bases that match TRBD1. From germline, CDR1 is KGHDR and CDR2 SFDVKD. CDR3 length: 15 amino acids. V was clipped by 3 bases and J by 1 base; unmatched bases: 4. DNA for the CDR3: TGTGCCACCAGTGATCCCGGGACAGCCCAAGAGACCCAGTACTTC. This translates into CATSDPGTAQETQYF.

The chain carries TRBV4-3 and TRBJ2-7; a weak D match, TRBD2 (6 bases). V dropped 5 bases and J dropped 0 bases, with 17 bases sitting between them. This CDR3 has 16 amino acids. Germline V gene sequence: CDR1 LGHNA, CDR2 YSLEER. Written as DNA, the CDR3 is TGCGCCAGCAGCTTTCTTGCGGGGCTGAGCTCCTACGAGCAGTACTTC. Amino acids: CASSFLAGLSSYEQYF.

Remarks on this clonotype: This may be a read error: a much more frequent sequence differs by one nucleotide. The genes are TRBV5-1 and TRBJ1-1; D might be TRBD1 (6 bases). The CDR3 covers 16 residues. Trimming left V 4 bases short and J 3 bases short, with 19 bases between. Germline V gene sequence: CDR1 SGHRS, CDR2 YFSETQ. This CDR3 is CASSRGAGSLDTEAFF. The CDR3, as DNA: TGCGCCAGCAGCCGGGGGGCCGGGTCTTTGGACACTGAAGCTTTCTTT.

This CDR3 is CASSGMIAGGLTEQFF. CDR3 bases: TGTGCCAGCAGTGGGATGATAGCGGGGGGGTTGACTGAGCAGTTCTTC. This chain joins TRBV6-1 and TRBJ2-1; 11 bases match TRBD2. V dropped 4 bases and J dropped 9; count of bases not matched to a gene: 11. The CDR3 length is 16 residues. CDR1 and CDR2 from the germline V gene are MNHNS and SASEGT.

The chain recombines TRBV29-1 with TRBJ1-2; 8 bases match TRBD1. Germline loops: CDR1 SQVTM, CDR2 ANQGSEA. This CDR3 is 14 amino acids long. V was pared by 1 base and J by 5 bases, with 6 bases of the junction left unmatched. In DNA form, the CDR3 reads TGCAGCGTTGAAGGCCGGACAGGGACTTATGGCTACACCTTC. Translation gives CSVEGRTGTYGYTF.

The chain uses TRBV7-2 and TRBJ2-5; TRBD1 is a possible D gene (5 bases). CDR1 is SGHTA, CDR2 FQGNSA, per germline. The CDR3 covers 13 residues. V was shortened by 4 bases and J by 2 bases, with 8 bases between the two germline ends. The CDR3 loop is CASSWGPQETQYF. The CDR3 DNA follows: TGTGCCAGCAGCTGGGGCCCTCAAGAGACCCAGTACTTC.

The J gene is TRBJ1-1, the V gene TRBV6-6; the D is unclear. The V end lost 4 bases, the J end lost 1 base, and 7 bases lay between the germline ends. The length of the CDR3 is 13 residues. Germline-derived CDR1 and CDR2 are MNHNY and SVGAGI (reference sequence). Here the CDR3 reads CASSFPTNTEAFF. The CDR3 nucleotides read TGTGCCAGCAGTTTCCCAACGAACACTGAAGCTTTCTTT.

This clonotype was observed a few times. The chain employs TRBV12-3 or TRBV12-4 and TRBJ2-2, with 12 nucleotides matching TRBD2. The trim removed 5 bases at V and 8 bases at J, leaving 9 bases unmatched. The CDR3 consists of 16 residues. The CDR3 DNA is TGTGCCAGCAGTCCCCGGACTAGCGGGGTGGCAGGGGAGCTGTTTTTT. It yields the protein CASSPRTSGVAGELFF.

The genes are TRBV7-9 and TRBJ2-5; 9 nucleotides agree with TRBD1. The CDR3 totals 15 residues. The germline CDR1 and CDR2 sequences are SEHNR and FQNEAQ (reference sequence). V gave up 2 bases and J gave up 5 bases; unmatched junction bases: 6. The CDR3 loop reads CASSLPGTGRETQYF. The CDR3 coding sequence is TGTGCCAGCAGCTTACCCGGGACAGGGCGGGAGACCCAGTACTTC.

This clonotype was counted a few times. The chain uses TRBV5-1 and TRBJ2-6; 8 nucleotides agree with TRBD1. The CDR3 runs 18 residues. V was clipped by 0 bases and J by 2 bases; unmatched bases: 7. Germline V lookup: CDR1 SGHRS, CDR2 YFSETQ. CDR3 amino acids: CASSLAGTGYAGANVLTF. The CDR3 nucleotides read TGCGCCAGCAGCTTGGCCGGGACAGGATACGCTGGGGCCAACGTCCTGACTTTC. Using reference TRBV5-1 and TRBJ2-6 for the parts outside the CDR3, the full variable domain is KAGVTQTPRYLIKTRGQQVTLSCSPISGHRSVSWYQQTPGQGLQFLFEYFSETQRNKGNFPGRFSGRQFSNSRSEMNVSTLELGDSALYLCASSLAGTGYAGANVLTFGAGSRLTVL.

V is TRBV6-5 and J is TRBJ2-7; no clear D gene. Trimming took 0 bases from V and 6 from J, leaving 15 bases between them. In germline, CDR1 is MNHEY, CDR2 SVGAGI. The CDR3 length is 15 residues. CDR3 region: CASSYSLPPSSEQYF. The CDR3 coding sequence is TGTGCCAGCAGTTACTCGTTGCCCCCTTCGTCCGAGCAGTACTTC.

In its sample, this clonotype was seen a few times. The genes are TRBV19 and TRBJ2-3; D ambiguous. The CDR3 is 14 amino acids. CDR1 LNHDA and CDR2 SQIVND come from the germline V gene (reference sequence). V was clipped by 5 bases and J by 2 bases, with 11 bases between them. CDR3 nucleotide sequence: TGTGCCAGTAGTTCAAAGGGAATCACAGATACGCAGTATTTT. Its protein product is CASSSKGITDTQYF.

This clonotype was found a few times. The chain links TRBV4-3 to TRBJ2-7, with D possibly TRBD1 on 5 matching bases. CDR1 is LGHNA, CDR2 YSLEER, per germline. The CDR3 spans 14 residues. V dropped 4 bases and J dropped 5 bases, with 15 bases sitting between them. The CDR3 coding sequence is TGCGCCAGCAGCCCAGGCAGCAGGGATAACGAGCAGTACTTC. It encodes CASSPGSRDNEQYF.

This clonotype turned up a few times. The CDR3 loop reads CASSKGLAGVAEQYF. For the CDR3, the DNA is TGTGCCAGCAGCAAGGGACTAGCGGGGGTCGCCGAGCAGTACTTC. The genes are TRBV7-2 and TRBJ2-7, with TRBD2 matching over 14 bases. CDR1 is SGHTA and CDR2 is FQGNSA in the germline V gene. The V gene end was trimmed by 5 bases and the J gene end by 6 bases; junction bases not matched to a gene: 6. CDR3 length: 15 amino acids.

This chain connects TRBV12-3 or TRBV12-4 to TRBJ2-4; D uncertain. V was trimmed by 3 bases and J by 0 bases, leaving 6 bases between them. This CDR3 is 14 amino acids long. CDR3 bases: TGTGCCAGCAGTTTGACGGTAGCCAAAAACATTCAGTACTTC. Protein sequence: CASSLTVAKNIQYF.

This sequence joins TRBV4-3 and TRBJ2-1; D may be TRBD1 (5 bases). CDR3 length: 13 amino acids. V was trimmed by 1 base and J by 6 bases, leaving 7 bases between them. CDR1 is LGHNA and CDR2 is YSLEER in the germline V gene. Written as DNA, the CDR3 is TGCGCCAGCAGCCAAGTAGGGGTCAATGAGCAGTTCTTC. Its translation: CASSQVGVNEQFF.

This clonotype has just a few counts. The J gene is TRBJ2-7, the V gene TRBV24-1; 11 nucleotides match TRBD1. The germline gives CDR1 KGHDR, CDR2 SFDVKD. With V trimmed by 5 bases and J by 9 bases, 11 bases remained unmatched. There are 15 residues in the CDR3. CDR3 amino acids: CATSVSGTGGEVQYF. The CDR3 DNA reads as TGTGCCACCAGTGTCTCCGGGACAGGGGGAGAAGTGCAGTACTTC.

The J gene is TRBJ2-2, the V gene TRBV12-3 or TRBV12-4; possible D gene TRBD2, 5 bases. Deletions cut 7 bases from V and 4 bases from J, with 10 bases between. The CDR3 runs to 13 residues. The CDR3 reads CASTRAGTGELFF. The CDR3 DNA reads TGTGCCAGCACACGCGCGGGCACCGGGGAGCTGTTTTTT.

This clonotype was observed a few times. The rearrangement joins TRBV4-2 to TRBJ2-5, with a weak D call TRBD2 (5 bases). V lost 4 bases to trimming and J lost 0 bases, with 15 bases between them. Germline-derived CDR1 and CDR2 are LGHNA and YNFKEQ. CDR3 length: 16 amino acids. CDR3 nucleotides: TGTGCCAGCAGCCGTTGGGCTCGAGGGAACCAAGAGACCCAGTACTTC. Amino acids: CASSRWARGNQETQYF.

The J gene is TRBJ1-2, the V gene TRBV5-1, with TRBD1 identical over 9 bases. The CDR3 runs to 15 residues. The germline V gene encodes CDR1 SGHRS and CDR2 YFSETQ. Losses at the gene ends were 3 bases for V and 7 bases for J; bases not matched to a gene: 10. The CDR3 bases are TGCGCCAGCAGCTCGACGGTGGACAGGGGAGGTGGCTACACCTTC. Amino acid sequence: CASSSTVDRGGGYTF.

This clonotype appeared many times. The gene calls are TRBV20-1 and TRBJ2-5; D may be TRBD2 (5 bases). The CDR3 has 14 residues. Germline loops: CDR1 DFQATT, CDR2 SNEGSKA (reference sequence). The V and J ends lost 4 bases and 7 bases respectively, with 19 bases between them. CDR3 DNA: TGCAGTGCTAAGAGCAGGCTTGCGGGCGGGACCCAGTACTTC. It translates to CSAKSRLAGGTQYF.

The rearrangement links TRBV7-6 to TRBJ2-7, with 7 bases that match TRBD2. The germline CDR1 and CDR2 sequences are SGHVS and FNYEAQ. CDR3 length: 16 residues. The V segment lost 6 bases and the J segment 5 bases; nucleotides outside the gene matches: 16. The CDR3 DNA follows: TGTGCCAGCAGTTCTTGGACGGGGTCGGGAGGACACGAGCAGTACTTC. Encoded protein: CASSSWTGSGGHEQYF.

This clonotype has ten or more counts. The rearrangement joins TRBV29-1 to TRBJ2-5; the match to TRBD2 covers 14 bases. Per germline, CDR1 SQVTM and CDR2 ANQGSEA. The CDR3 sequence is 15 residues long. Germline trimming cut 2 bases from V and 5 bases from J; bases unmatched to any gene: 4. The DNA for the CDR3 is TGCAGCGTTGAATCCGGGACTAGCGGGAGTGAGACCCAGTACTTC. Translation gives CSVESGTSGSETQYF.

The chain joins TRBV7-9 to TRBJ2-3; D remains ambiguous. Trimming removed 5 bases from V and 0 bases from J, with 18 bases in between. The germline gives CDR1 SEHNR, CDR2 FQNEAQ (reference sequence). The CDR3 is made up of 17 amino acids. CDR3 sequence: CASSPPLMGPSTDTQYF. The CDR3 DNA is TGTGCCAGCAGCCCCCCGTTAATGGGCCCCAGCACAGATACGCAGTATTTT.

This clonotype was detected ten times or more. Here the CDR3 reads CASSPQDRAGVRRFF. Written as DNA, the CDR3 is TGTGCCAGCAGTCCCCAGGACAGGGCCGGGGTACGGCGGTTCTTC. This chain links TRBV28 with TRBJ2-1, with 8 bases identical to TRBD1. The CDR3 runs to 15 residues. Trimming removed 5 bases from V and 15 bases from J; junction bases left unmatched: 18. The germline V gene has CDR1 MDHEN and CDR2 SYDVKM.